Following are 14 T cell receptor beta chains from one sample sequenced in a study of radiotherapy plus CTLA-4 blockade in lung cancer. The repertoire was sequenced with immunoSEQ multiplex PCR; TCRdb's copy has only in-frame clones and lacks some. Found here are over 35,000 clones, 77% of them singletons; the top ten hold over 2.5%. The starting material was peripheral blood, obtained from a patient treated with radiotherapy plus ipilimumab. These TCRs come from a human donor with non-small cell lung cancer whose response to radiotherapy plus ipilimumab could not be evaluated.

The chain joins TRBV7-9 to TRBJ1-5, with D unclear. V was trimmed by 2 bases and J by 0 bases, leaving 8 bases between them. The CDR3 has 15 residues. Germline loops: CDR1 SEHNR, CDR2 FQNEAQ (reference sequence). The CDR3 here is CASSLSDYSNQPQHF. CDR3 DNA sequence: TGTGCCAGCAGCTTATCAGATTATAGCAATCAGCCCCAGCATTTT.

This CDR3 is CASNPGGENTEAFF. In DNA, the CDR3 is TGTGCCAGCAACCCAGGGGGCGAGAACACTGAAGCTTTCTTT. The chain has TRBV2 and TRBJ1-1, with 8 bases identical to TRBD1. V trimming: 7 bases; J trimming: 1 base; junction bases outside the gene matches: 5. There are 14 residues in the CDR3. The germline V gene encodes CDR1 SNHLY and CDR2 FYNNEI.

The chain is built from TRBV7-3 and TRBJ1-1; no definite D call. The CDR3 is made up of 13 amino acids. Germline V gene lookup returns CDR1 SGHTA and CDR2 FQGTGA. V lost 5 bases and J 7 bases, leaving 14 bases between the germline ends. CDR3 coding DNA: TGTGCCAGCAGCCAAAACGTTGGCCTTGAAGCTTTCTTT. Protein sequence: CASSQNVGLEAFF.

This clone has only a few counts. The genes are TRBV27 and TRBJ2-7, with D unresolved. The germline gives CDR1 MNHEY, CDR2 SMNVEV (reference sequence). The V end lost 3 bases, the J end lost 2 bases, and 17 bases lay between the germline ends. CDR3 length: 16 residues. The CDR3 is CASSLAPGHAPYEQYF. The CDR3 coding sequence is TGTGCCAGCAGTTTGGCCCCGGGTCACGCCCCCTACGAGCAGTACTTC.

CDR3 sequence (DNA): TGCGCCAGCAGCCAAGATCTAGGGACAGGGGACTACGAGCAGTACTTC. Translation: CASSQDLGTGDYEQYF. V is TRBV4-3 and J is TRBJ2-7; the match to TRBD1 covers 10 bases. The length of the CDR3 is 16 residues. Germline V gene sequence: CDR1 LGHNA, CDR2 YSLEER. Trimming removed 0 bases from V and 3 bases from J; junction bases left unmatched: 5.

J is TRBJ2-1 and V is TRBV5-8; TRBD1 might be the D (6 bases). Deletions cut 5 bases from V and 2 bases from J, with 14 bases between. The CDR3 is 15 amino acids. Germline V gene lookup returns CDR1 SGHTS and CDR2 YDEGEE. CDR3: CASSFTGQTYNEQFF. The CDR3 DNA reads as TGTGCCAGCAGTTTCACAGGGCAAACCTACAATGAGCAGTTCTTC.

This clone was detected only a few times. This sequence joins TRBV7-2 and TRBJ1-4; D gene uncertain. V shed 5 bases and J shed 6 bases, with 13 bases lying between them. Germline-derived CDR1 and CDR2 are SGHTA and FQGNSA. This CDR3 contains 14 residues. CDR3 protein: CASSARRLDEKLFF. The CDR3 nucleotides read TGTGCCAGCAGCGCCAGACGGCTAGATGAAAAACTGTTTTTT.

This clone has just a few counts. The chain couples TRBV6-4 to TRBJ1-1, with D unclear. Per the germline V gene, CDR1 is MRHNA and CDR2 is SNTAGT. V was pared by 1 base and J by 4 bases, with 13 bases between. The CDR3 contains 15 residues. The CDR3 loop reads CASSDWRVGSTEAFF. CDR3 in DNA: TGTGCCAGCAGTGACTGGAGGGTGGGTAGCACTGAAGCTTTCTTT.

This sequence joins TRBV7-3 and TRBJ2-3; D is perhaps TRBD2 (6 bases). The length of the CDR3 is 16 residues. From germline, CDR1 is SGHTA and CDR2 FQGTGA. V lost 5 bases, J lost 5 bases, and 20 bases lay in between. DNA of the CDR3: TGTGCCAGCAGCCCCGGGACTCCTTCGACGGGAGATACGCAGTATTTT. Encoded protein: CASSPGTPSTGDTQYF.

The rearrangement joins TRBV7-8 to TRBJ2-7; D gene unclear. The germline V gene has CDR1 SGHVS and CDR2 FQNEAQ. V was cut by 1 base and J by 5 bases, with 12 bases left in between. The CDR3 covers 14 residues. The CDR3 region has the DNA TGTGCCAGCAGCTTAGTCGACACATTGGACGAGCAGTACTTC. As protein: CASSLVDTLDEQYF.

The rearrangement joins TRBV5-1 to TRBJ2-7; D is possibly TRBD1 (6 bases). Looked up from germline, CDR1 is SGHRS and CDR2 is YFSETQ. Trimming pared 0 bases from V and 2 bases from J, leaving 9 bases between. The CDR3 spans 14 residues. The CDR3 loop is CASSLVAGAYEQYF. CDR3 sequence (DNA): TGCGCCAGCAGCTTGGTGGCAGGGGCCTACGAGCAGTACTTC.

This clone was observed a handful of times. The CDR3 loop is CASSLTADPYNEQFF. For the CDR3, the DNA is TGTGCCAGCAGCTTAACAGCGGACCCATACAATGAGCAGTTCTTC. The rearrangement uses TRBV7-3 and TRBJ2-1; tentative D call: TRBD2 (5 bases). The germline V gene encodes CDR1 SGHTA and CDR2 FQGTGA. The V end was cut by 0 bases, the J end by 4 bases, with 10 bases between. The CDR3 is made up of 15 amino acids. Full variable domain (rest looked up from reference TRBV7-3 and TRBJ2-1): GAGVSQTPSNKVTEKGKYVELRCDPISGHTALYWYRQSLGQGPEFLIYFQGTGAADDSGLPNDRFFAVRPEGSVSTLKIQRTERGDSAVYLCASSLTADPYNEQFFGPGTRLTVL.

This clone was observed a few times. The genes are TRBV13 and TRBJ2-3; a possible D gene is TRBD1 (6 bases). Germline CDR1 reads PRHDT; CDR2 reads FYEKMQ (reference sequence). V dropped 5 bases and J dropped 6 bases, with 18 bases sitting between them. The CDR3 has 15 amino acids. In DNA, the CDR3 is TGTGCCAGCAGCCCTGACAGGTGGAGTGTCGATACGCAGTATTTT. It translates to CASSPDRWSVDTQYF.

A single count supports this clone. The chain uses TRBV30 and TRBJ1-2; the match to TRBD1 covers 7 bases. The germline V gene has CDR1 GTSNPN and CDR2 SVGIG (reference sequence). CDR3 length: 14 amino acids. J was trimmed by 8 bases and V by 8 bases; bases with no gene match: 17. The CDR3 DNA sequence: TGTGCCCCTAAAGGTCCAGGGGGAAGGGAAGGCTACACCTTC. This gives the protein CAPKGPGGREGYTF.